The present TCR beta chain was sequenced within a study of OX40 agonist ivuxolimab in advanced cancers. Only in-frame clones appear in the TCRdb table, and some are missing; sequencing was by immunoSEQ multiplex PCR. The data contain 60,000 to 85,000 clones, 70% to 90% of them singletons. With V trimmed by 0 bases and J by 2 bases, 4 bases remained unmatched. This CDR3 is 16 amino acids long. Germline V gene lookup returns CDR1 KGHSH and CDR2 LQKENI. Sequencing used CD4+ or CD8+ T cells sorted from blood, obtained in a trial of the OX40 agonist ivuxolimab. The rearrangement joins TRBV18 to TRBJ2-1; 7 bases are shared with TRBD2. The origin of this receptor is an adult with an advanced solid tumor such as melanoma, head and neck, liver or kidney cancer. CDR3: CASSPPGGGAYNEQFF. The CDR3 nucleotides are TGTGCCAGCTCACCACCGGGTGGGGGGGCCTACAATGAGCAGTTCTTC.